These 27 T cell receptor beta chains were sequenced from one sample in a study of beta chain features in type 1 diabetes (dated by TCRdb to 2016 to 2019). The paper as a whole reports these results and caveats: In all four CD4+ subsets, TCRB CDR3 length was moderately but significantly shorter in type 1 diabetes patients.

Receptors were amplified or captured by the immunoSEQ multiplex PCR assay. The entire isolated RNA was reverse transcribed using the High Capacity cDNA Reverse Transcription Kit, and thus expressed TCRB transcripts were sequenced. Drawn from immuneACCESS, this table holds only the in-frame rearrangements with V and J called that TCRdb kept. Clones are partly lost; checked studies trace under half to an unresolved V gene and leave the rest unexplained. For this sample there are about 120,000 clones; around a sixth appear just once. Together, the top ten hold around 2.5% of the sample. No antigen has been assigned to these receptors. The sequencing input was central memory CD4+ T cells from blood. The origin of the receptors is a man aged 18 to 35 with type 1 diabetes.

This rearrangement joins TRBV9 to TRBJ2-5; 8 positions agree with TRBD2. After removal of 4 bases from V and 5 bases from J, the junction contained 10 bases not matched to a gene. Per germline, CDR1 SGDLS and CDR2 YYNGEE. The CDR3 spans 15 residues. CDR3 DNA sequence: TGTGCCAGCAGCACCCCGGGACTAGTTGAGGAGACCCAGTACTTC. Encoded protein: CASSTPGLVEETQYF.

This clone showed up just a few times. The chain uses TRBV7-2 and TRBJ2-1; TRBD2 agrees at 9 bases. Looked up from germline, CDR1 is SGHTA and CDR2 is FQGNSA. V was pared by 2 bases and J by 5 bases, with 13 bases of the junction left unmatched. The CDR3 is 18 amino acids. This chain's CDR3 is CASSLLLLLAGEDNEQFF. As DNA, the CDR3 is TGTGCCAGCAGCTTACTTCTATTGTTAGCGGGAGAGGACAATGAGCAGTTCTTC.

The chain is built from TRBV11-3 and TRBJ2-3; perhaps TRBD2 as D (5 bases). Germline CDR1 SGHNT, CDR2 YENEEA. The germline V and J ends were trimmed by 1 base and 2 bases, with 7 bases remaining between them. The CDR3 is made up of 14 amino acids. As DNA, the CDR3 is TGTGCCAGCAGCTTAGGGGGAGACACAGATACGCAGTATTTT. Its protein product is CASSLGGDTDTQYF.

This sequence joins TRBV7-2 and TRBJ2-3; the match to TRBD2 covers 8 bases. The length of the CDR3 is 18 residues. CDR1 is SGHTA and CDR2 is FQGNSA in the germline V gene. The trim removed 1 base at V and 2 bases at J, leaving 11 bases unmatched. CDR3 bases: TGTGCCAGCAGCTTAGATAGATCGCGGCGGGGGGACACAGATACGCAGTATTTT. As protein: CASSLDRSRRGDTDTQYF.

Many counts were recorded for this clone. The chain joins TRBV7-9 to TRBJ2-7, with 8 bases matching TRBD1. The CDR3 loop spans 16 amino acids. Germline values: CDR1 SEHNR, CDR2 FQNEAQ (reference sequence). V gave up 6 bases and J gave up 7 bases; unmatched junction bases: 17. CDR3 coding DNA: TGTGCCAGCAGTCAGGCGACAGGGGCCCCTCGGAGGGAGCAGTACTTC. Its protein is CASSQATGAPRREQYF.

This clone occurred a few times. J is TRBJ1-5 and V is TRBV7-9; 11 bases match TRBD1. The length of the CDR3 is 16 residues. V lost 5 bases and J lost 6; bases outside the gene matches: 9. Germline V gene lookup returns CDR1 SEHNR and CDR2 FQNEAQ (reference sequence). For the CDR3, the DNA is TGTGCCAGCAGCGCCGGCGGGACAGGGGGTATTCAGCCCCAGCATTTT. Its protein product is CASSAGGTGGIQPQHF. Complete variable domain (other parts from reference TRBV7-9 and TRBJ1-5): DTGVSQNPRHKITKRGQNVTFRCDPISEHNRLYWYRQTLGQGPEFLTYFQNEAQLEKSRLLSDRFSAERPKGSFSTLEIQRTEQGDSAMYLCASSAGGTGGIQPQHFGDGTRLSIL.

This clone has a handful of counts. Different DNA sequences within this sample yield the same CDR3. This chain connects TRBV5-6 to TRBJ2-3; D gene uncertain. Per the germline V gene, CDR1 is SGHDT and CDR2 is YYEEEE. CDR3 size: 11 residues. The V gene lost 2 bases and the J gene lost 5 bases, with 3 bases spanning the gap. The CDR3 DNA follows: TGTGCCAGCAGCTTCGTAGATACGCAGTATTTT. This encodes CASSFVDTQYF.

This clone was found many times. This rearrangement joins TRBV30 to TRBJ1-3; D gene uncertain. This CDR3 region has 14 residues. Germline V CDR1 and CDR2: GTSNPN, SVGIG (reference sequence). Deletions cut 3 bases from V and 0 bases from J, with 9 bases between. The CDR3 loop is CAWRDGFSGNTIYF. As DNA, the CDR3 is TGTGCCTGGAGGGACGGGTTCTCTGGAAACACCATATATTTT.

The rearrangement links TRBV7-2 to TRBJ2-7; no clear D gene. Trimming removed 0 bases at V and 0 bases at J, with 6 bases between. Looked up from germline, CDR1 is SGHTA and CDR2 is FQGNSA. The CDR3 loop spans 14 amino acids. The CDR3 bases are TGTGCCAGCAGCTTAGCCCAAAGCTCCTACGAGCAGTACTTC. It yields the protein CASSLAQSSYEQYF.

The table lists this clone with a few counts. This chain joins TRBV5-1 and TRBJ1-1, with D tentatively TRBD1 (6 bases). Trimming left V 3 bases short and J 2 bases short, with 11 bases between. Germline lookup yields CDR1 SGHRS and CDR2 YFSETQ. The CDR3 extends over 14 amino acids. The CDR3 reads CASSSGQPNTEAFF. DNA for the CDR3: TGCGCCAGCAGCTCCGGACAGCCCAACACTGAAGCTTTCTTT.

This clone was detected only a few times. An end of the junction differs from the germline gene, which may be a read error. The chain is built from TRBV2 and TRBJ2-5; no clear D. The J call may not be correct, given that the DNA end is closer to TRBJ2-7. From germline, CDR1 is SNHLY and CDR2 FYNNEI. This CDR3 spans 11 amino acids. Here the CDR3 DNA reads TGTGCCAGCAGCGAAGCCTACGAGCAGTACTTC. Its translation: CASSEAYEQYF.

This clone was observed a few times. The rearrangement joins TRBV28 to TRBJ1-6; D unclear. V shed 5 bases and J shed 0 bases, with 14 bases lying between them. CDR1 and CDR2 (germline): MDHEN, SYDVKM. The CDR3 runs to 17 residues. CDR3 nucleotides: TGTGCCAGCAGTGGGAGGGCGGCTAGCTCCTATAATTCACCCCTCCACTTT. The encoded protein is CASSGRAASSYNSPLHF.

This chain connects TRBV28 to TRBJ2-6, with D possibly called TRBD1 or TRBD2 (5 bases each). CDR3 size: 18 residues. V shed 2 bases and J shed 0 bases, with 14 bases lying between them. CDR1 MDHEN and CDR2 SYDVKM come from the germline V gene. CDR3 in DNA: TGTGCCAGCAGTTTAGTCCGGGACCTACGCTCTGGGGCCAACGTCCTGACTTTC. Its translation is CASSLVRDLRSGANVLTF.

This clone was observed a handful of times. The rearrangement joins TRBV11-2 to TRBJ2-5; either TRBD1 or TRBD2 may fit D (5 bases each). The CDR3 extends over 15 amino acids. Germline CDR1 and CDR2: SGHAT and FQNNGV. Trimming removed 1 base from V and 1 base from J, with 10 bases in between. The CDR3, as DNA: TGTGCCAGCAGCTTAGGAGGGGTGGGCCAAGAGACCCAGTACTTC. It yields the protein CASSLGGVGQETQYF.

This clone was recorded at least ten times. The chain has TRBV7-2 and TRBJ2-2; weak D call: TRBD2 (6 bases). The V end lost 11 bases, the J end lost 2 bases, and 12 bases lay between the germline ends. Germline CDR1 and CDR2: SGHTA and FQGNSA. CDR3 length: 13 residues. CDR3 DNA: TGTGCCTCGGGGGTGGGCAACACCGGGGAGCTGTTTTTT. Its protein product is CASGVGNTGELFF.

This clone was observed a handful of times. The chain combines TRBV18 with TRBJ2-1; the D gene is possibly TRBD2 (7 bases). Germline loops: CDR1 KGHSH, CDR2 LQKENI. The CDR3 is 15 residues long. The V gene lost 2 bases and the J gene lost 5 bases, with 13 bases spanning the gap. The CDR3 spells CASSPSGGWDNEQFF. The CDR3 nucleotides read TGTGCCAGCTCACCATCGGGGGGCTGGGACAATGAGCAGTTCTTC. The variable domain in full, completed from reference TRBV18 and TRBJ2-1, reads NAGVMQNPRHLVRRRGQEARLRCSPMKGHSHVYWYRQLPEEGLKFMVYLQKENIIDESGMPKERFSAEFPKEGPSILRIQQVVRGDSAAYFCASSPSGGWDNEQFFGPGTRLTVL.

The V gene is TRBV5-4, the J gene TRBJ2-1, with 8 bases aligning to TRBD2. Germline trimming cut 3 bases from V and 5 bases from J; bases unmatched to any gene: 4. Germline CDR1 and CDR2: SGHNT and YYREEE (reference sequence). The CDR3 is 14 residues long. In nucleotides, the CDR3 is TGTGCCAGCAGCTCGGGGGGGAAAAACAATGAGCAGTTCTTC. As protein: CASSSGGKNNEQFF.

This sequence joins TRBV7-2 and TRBJ2-7; the D is unclear. The CDR3 consists of 14 residues. Germline V CDR1 and CDR2: SGHTA, FQGNSA. V was cut by 5 bases and J by 1 base, with 12 bases left in between. The CDR3 protein is CASSPHYTSYEQYF. The CDR3 nucleotides are TGTGCCAGCAGCCCTCACTACACATCCTACGAGCAGTACTTC.

The J gene is TRBJ1-1, the V gene TRBV28, with D unresolved. Trimming shortened V by 8 bases and J by 2 bases, and 9 bases separated the two germline ends. CDR1 and CDR2 from the germline V gene are MDHEN and SYDVKM. The length of the CDR3 is 12 residues. The chain's CDR3 is CASLTVNTEAFF. For the CDR3, the DNA is TGTGCCAGCCTCACCGTTAACACTGAAGCTTTCTTT.

The rearrangement uses TRBV4-2 and TRBJ2-5; D might be TRBD1 or TRBD2, each matching 5 bases. TRBJ2-7 explains the end of the DNA better; the J call may be wrong. This CDR3 has 14 amino acids. In germline, CDR1 is LGHNA, CDR2 YNFKEQ. CDR3 residues: CASSGLKGTYEQYF. The CDR3 DNA sequence: TGTGCCTCGTCGGGGCTAAAGGGGACGTACGAGCAGTACTTC.

This clone showed up just a few times. The chain carries TRBV7-2 and TRBJ1-2, with 7 bases aligning to TRBD1. J was trimmed by 3 bases and V by 7 bases; bases with no gene match: 8. Germline V lookup: CDR1 SGHTA, CDR2 FQGNSA. CDR3 length: 14 residues. The CDR3, as DNA: TGTGCCAGCAACAAAGGGGGCTTGGACTATGGCTACACCTTC. This translates into CASNKGGLDYGYTF.

This clone was counted at least ten times. V and J are TRBV5-4 and TRBJ2-1; D gene uncertain. Trimming took 0 bases from V and 0 from J, leaving 10 bases between them. Germline lookup yields CDR1 SGHNT and CDR2 YYREEE (reference sequence). CDR3 length equals 16 residues. The DNA for the CDR3 is TGTGCCAGCAGCTTGGGTGGGGATAGCTCCTACAATGAGCAGTTCTTC. Residues: CASSLGGDSSYNEQFF. The complete variable domain, with remaining parts taken from reference TRBV5-4 and TRBJ2-1, reads ETGVTQSPTHLIKTRGQQVTLRCSSQSGHNTVSWYQQALGQGPQFIFQYYREEENGRGNFPPRFSGLQFPNYSSELNVNALELDDSALYLCASSLGGDSSYNEQFFGPGTRLTVL.

This clone was observed a few times. The chain joins TRBV7-2 to TRBJ2-2, with TRBD2 matching 15 bases. Germline V gene data show CDR1 as SGHTA and CDR2 as FQGNSA. V lost 5 bases to trimming and J lost 6 bases; unmatched junction nucleotides: 4. There are 16 residues in the CDR3. The CDR3 DNA reads TGTGCCAGCAGCCCAAGGACTAGCGGGAGGGCCGGGGAGCTGTTTTTT. This sequence encodes CASSPRTSGRAGELFF.

The CDR3 loop is CSVEGGGTYEQYF. The CDR3 bases are TGCAGCGTTGAGGGAGGGGGCACCTACGAGCAGTACTTC. The V gene is TRBV29-1, the J gene TRBJ2-7; the D gene could be TRBD1 or TRBD2 (7 bases each). The germline V gene encodes CDR1 SQVTM and CDR2 ANQGSEA. The CDR3 has 13 residues. V was pared by 3 bases and J by 2 bases, with 11 bases between.

About this clone: Other nucleotide sequences in the sample specify the same CDR3. This chain links TRBV5-1 with TRBJ1-1; D is possibly TRBD1 (5 bases). The germline V gene encodes CDR1 SGHRS and CDR2 YFSETQ. Trimming left V 4 bases short and J 1 base short, with 14 bases between. The CDR3 has 15 residues. The DNA of the CDR3 is TGCGCCAGCAGCCCCAGGGAGGGAGGGAACACTGAAGCTTTCTTT. This gives the protein CASSPREGGNTEAFF.

There are a few counts of this clone. At one of its ends the junction is not consistent with the germline gene, which may arise from a read error. The chain joins TRBV29-1 to TRBJ1-2, with D uncertain. Looked up from germline, CDR1 is SQVTM and CDR2 is ANQGSEA. The CDR3 length is 8 residues. CDR3 loop: CSGERMTF. CDR3 sequence (DNA): TGCAGCGGTGAAAGGATGACCTTC.

In this sample, this clone turned up a few times. This CDR3 is CAWKRGVSEAFF. The CDR3 region has the DNA TGTGCCTGGAAAAGGGGGGTATCTGAAGCTTTCTTT. The chain carries TRBV30 and TRBJ1-1; D is perhaps TRBD1 (6 bases). Between the trimmed V and J ends, which lost 4 bases and 6 bases, there was a span of 12 bases. Germline-derived CDR1 and CDR2 are GTSNPN and SVGIG (reference sequence). This CDR3 spans 12 amino acids.